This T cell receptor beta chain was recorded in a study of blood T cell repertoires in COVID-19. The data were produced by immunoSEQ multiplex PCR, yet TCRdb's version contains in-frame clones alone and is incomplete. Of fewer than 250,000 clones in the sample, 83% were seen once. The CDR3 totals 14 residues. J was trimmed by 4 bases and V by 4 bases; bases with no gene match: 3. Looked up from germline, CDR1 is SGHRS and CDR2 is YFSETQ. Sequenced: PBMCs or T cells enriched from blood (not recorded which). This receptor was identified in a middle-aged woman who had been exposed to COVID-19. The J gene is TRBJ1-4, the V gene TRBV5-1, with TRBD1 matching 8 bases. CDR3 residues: CASSRDRGNEKLFF. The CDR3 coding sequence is TGCGCCAGCAGCCGAGACAGGGGTAATGAAAAACTGTTTTTT.